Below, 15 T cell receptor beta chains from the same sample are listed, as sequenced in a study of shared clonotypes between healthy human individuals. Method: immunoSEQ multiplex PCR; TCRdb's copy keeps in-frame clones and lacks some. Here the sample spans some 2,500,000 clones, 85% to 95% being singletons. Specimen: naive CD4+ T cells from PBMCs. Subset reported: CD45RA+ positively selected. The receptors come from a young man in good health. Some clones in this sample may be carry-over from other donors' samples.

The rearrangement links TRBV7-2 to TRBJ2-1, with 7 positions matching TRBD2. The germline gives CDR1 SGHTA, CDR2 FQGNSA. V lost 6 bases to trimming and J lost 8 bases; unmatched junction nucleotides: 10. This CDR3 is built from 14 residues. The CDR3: CASRAVLASDEQFF. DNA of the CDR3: TGTGCCAGCAGGGCTGTACTAGCGTCGGATGAGCAGTTCTTC.

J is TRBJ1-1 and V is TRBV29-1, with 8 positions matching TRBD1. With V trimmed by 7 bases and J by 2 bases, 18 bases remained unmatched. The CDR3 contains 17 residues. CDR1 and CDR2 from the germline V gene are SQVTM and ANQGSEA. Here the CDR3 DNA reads TGCAGCGCCAGAGGGACCGGGACAGGAGGACGCAACACTGAAGCTTTCTTT. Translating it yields CSARGTGTGGRNTEAFF.

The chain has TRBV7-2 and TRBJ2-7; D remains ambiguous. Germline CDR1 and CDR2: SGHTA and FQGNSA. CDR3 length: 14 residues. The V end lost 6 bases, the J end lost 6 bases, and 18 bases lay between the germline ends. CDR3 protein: CASRDRARPSEQYF. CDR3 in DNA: TGTGCCAGCAGGGACCGGGCCCGTCCCTCCGAGCAGTACTTC.

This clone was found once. The CDR3 loop is CASSLGGKSTEAFF. Written as DNA, the CDR3 is TGTGCCAGCAGCTTGGGGGGAAAAAGCACTGAAGCTTTCTTT. This rearrangement joins TRBV5-4 to TRBJ1-1; no clear D. Germline lookup yields CDR1 SGHNT and CDR2 YYREEE (reference sequence). The CDR3 sequence is 14 residues long. V was clipped by 0 bases and J by 4 bases, with 10 bases between them.

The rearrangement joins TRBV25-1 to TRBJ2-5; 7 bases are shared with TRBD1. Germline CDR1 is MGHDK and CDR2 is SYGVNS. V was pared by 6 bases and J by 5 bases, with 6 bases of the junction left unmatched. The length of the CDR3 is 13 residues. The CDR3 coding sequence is TGTGCCAGCAGGGGAAACAGGGGTGAGACCCAGTACTTC. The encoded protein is CASRGNRGETQYF.

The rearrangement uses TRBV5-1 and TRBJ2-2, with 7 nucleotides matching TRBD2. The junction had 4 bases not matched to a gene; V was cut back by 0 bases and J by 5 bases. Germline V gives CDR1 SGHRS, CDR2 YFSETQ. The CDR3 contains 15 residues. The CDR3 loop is CASSLVLGGTGELFF. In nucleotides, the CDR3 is TGCGCCAGCAGCTTGGTCCTCGGGGGGACCGGGGAGCTGTTTTTT.

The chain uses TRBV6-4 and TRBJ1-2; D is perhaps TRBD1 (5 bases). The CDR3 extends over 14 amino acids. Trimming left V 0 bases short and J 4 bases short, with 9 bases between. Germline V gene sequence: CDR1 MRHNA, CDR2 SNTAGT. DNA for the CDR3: TGTGCCAGCAGTGACTCGGGGCGGGGCTATGGCTACACCTTC. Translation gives CASSDSGRGYGYTF.

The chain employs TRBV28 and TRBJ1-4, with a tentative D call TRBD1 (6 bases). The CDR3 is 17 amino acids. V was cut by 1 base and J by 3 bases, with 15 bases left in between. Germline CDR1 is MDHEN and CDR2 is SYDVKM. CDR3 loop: CASSLYGQGSPNEKLFF. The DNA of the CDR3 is TGTGCCAGCAGTTTATACGGCCAGGGGAGTCCTAATGAAAAACTGTTTTTT.

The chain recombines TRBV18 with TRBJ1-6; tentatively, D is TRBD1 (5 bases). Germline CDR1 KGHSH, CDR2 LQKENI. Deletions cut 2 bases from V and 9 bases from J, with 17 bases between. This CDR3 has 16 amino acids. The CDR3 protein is CASSPSPGTQGSPLHF. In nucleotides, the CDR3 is TGTGCCAGCTCACCAAGCCCCGGGACTCAAGGTTCACCCCTCCACTTT.

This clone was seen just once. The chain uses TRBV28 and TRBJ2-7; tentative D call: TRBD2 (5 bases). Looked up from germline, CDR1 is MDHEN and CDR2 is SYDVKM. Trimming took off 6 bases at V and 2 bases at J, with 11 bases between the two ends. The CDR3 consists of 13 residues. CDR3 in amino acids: CASRVGLPYEQYF. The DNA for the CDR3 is TGTGCCAGCAGGGTTGGACTGCCCTACGAGCAGTACTTC. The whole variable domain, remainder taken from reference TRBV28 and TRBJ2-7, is DVKVTQSSRYLVKRTGEKVFLECVQDMDHENMFWYRQDPGLGLRLIYFSYDVKMKEKGDIPEGYSVSREKKERFSLILESASTNQTSMYLCASRVGLPYEQYFGPGTRLTVT.

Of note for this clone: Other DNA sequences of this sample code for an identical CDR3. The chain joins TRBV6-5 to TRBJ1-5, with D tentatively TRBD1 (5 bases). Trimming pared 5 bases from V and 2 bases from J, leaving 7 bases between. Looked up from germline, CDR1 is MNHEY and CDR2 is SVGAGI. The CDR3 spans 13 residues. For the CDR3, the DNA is TGTGCCAGCAGTCAGGGAGGCAATCAGCCCCAGCATTTT. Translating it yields CASSQGGNQPQHF.

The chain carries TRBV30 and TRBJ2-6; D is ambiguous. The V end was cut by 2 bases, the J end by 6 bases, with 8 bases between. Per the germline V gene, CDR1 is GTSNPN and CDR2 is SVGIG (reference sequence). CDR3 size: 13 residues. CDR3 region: CAWSNGAANVLTF. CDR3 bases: TGTGCCTGGAGTAACGGAGCGGCCAACGTCCTGACTTTC. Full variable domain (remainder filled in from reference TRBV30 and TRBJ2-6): SQTIHQWPATLVQPVGSPLSLECTVEGTSNPNLYWYRQAAGRGLQLLFYSVGIGQISSEVPQNLSASRPQDRQFILSSKKLLLSDSGFYLCAWSNGAANVLTFGAGSRLTVL.

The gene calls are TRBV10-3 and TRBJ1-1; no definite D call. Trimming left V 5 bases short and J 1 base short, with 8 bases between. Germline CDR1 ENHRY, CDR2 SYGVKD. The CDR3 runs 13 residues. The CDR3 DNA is TGTGCCATCAGTAGGTTGTGGAACACTGAAGCTTTCTTT. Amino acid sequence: CAISRLWNTEAFF.

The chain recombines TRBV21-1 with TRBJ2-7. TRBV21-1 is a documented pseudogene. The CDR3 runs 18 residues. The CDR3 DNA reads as TGTGCCAGCAGCAAAAAATCGCCCGATTTGACCGAACACTACGAGCAGTACTTC. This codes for CASSKKSPDLTEHYEQYF.

The CDR3 region is CASSSLGTGGPGELFF. The DNA of the CDR3 is TGTGCCAGCAGCTCCCTTGGGACAGGGGGCCCCGGGGAGCTGTTTTTT. The chain couples TRBV7-9 to TRBJ2-2; TRBD1 aligns across 12 bases. J gave up 6 bases and V 4 bases, and 6 bases lay outside the gene matches. There are 16 residues in the CDR3. CDR1 SEHNR and CDR2 FQNEAQ come from the germline V gene (reference sequence).